The 27 T cell receptor beta chains presented below share a single source sample, sequenced in a study of blood T cell repertoires in COVID-19 (dated by TCRdb to about 2020). Receptors were amplified or captured by the immunoSEQ multiplex PCR assay. TCRdb holds this immuneACCESS table with in-frame rearrangements only. Some clones are missing; in checked studies, unresolved V genes explain under half, and the rest has no known cause. The sample table lists more than 250,000 clones, about four fifths of them with a count of one. About 5% of the sample lies in the top ten. Sequencing input: PBMCs or T cells enriched from blood (not recorded which). Source of these receptors: a man aged 35 to 55 who had been exposed to COVID-19.

The V call is TRBV4-1, the J call TRBJ2-7; TRBD1 might be the D (7 bases). The CDR3 loop spans 14 amino acids. Trimming removed 5 bases from V and 7 bases from J, with 18 bases in between. CDR1 is MGHRA, CDR2 YSYEKL, per germline. Here the CDR3 reads CASSVQGGVEEQYF. The CDR3 nucleotides read TGCGCCAGCAGCGTTCAGGGGGGAGTGGAGGAGCAGTACTTC.

The V call is TRBV19, the J call TRBJ1-2; 9 bases align to TRBD1. CDR1 LNHDA and CDR2 SQIVND come from the germline V gene (reference sequence). CDR3 length: 15 residues. The J segment lost 4 bases and the V segment lost 8 bases, leaving 11 bases of the junction unmatched. As DNA, the CDR3 is TGTGCCAGTCTCTCGAAAGGGACAGGGAGCTATGGCTACACCTTC. Its protein product is CASLSKGTGSYGYTF.

J is TRBJ1-2 and V is TRBV12-3 or TRBV12-4; no definite D call. CDR3 size: 12 residues. V was clipped by 6 bases and J by 5 bases, with 10 bases between them. CDR3 sequence reads: CASRIQLYGYTF. DNA of the CDR3: TGTGCCAGCAGAATACAGCTATATGGCTACACCTTC.

The chain has TRBV30 and TRBJ1-2, with 7 nucleotides matching TRBD1. The CDR3 has 16 residues. Germline trimming cut 0 bases from V and 2 bases from J; bases unmatched to any gene: 9. The germline CDR1 and CDR2 sequences are GTSNPN and SVGIG (reference sequence). In nucleotides, the CDR3 is TGTGCCTGGAGTGTACGGGACAGAGGAGCCAACTATGGCTACACCTTC. Protein sequence: CAWSVRDRGANYGYTF.

The rearrangement links TRBV3-1 (or the pseudogene TRBV3-2) to TRBJ2-3, with TRBD2 as a possible D gene (6 bases). CDR1 is LGHDT, CDR2 YNNKEL, per germline (reference sequence). The CDR3 runs 14 residues. V dropped 5 bases and J dropped 4 bases, with 13 bases sitting between them. Here the CDR3 reads CASSARDLPDTQYF. As DNA, the CDR3 is TGTGCCAGCAGCGCCCGGGACTTGCCAGATACGCAGTATTTT.

The chain joins TRBV28 to TRBJ1-4, with D unclear. Trimming shortened V by 6 bases and J by 5 bases, and 10 bases separated the two germline ends. Germline loops: CDR1 MDHEN, CDR2 SYDVKM. The CDR3 contains 13 residues. CDR3 sequence reads: CASSRSINEKLFF. CDR3 DNA: TGTGCCAGCAGCCGCAGTATAAATGAAAAACTGTTTTTT.

V gene TRBV7-9 combines with J gene TRBJ1-4; TRBD1 matches 7 bases. CDR1 and CDR2 (germline): SEHNR, FQNEAQ (reference sequence). Trimming took 6 bases from V and 8 from J; bases not matched to a gene: 6. The CDR3 extends over 13 amino acids. For the CDR3, the DNA is TGTGCCAGCAGTGAGGGGGCGAGGGAAAAACTGTTTTTT. It codes for CASSEGAREKLFF.

The J gene is TRBJ2-7, the V gene TRBV9; 8 nucleotides agree with TRBD2. CDR3 length: 15 amino acids. The junction had 11 bases not matched to a gene; V was cut back by 3 bases and J by 6 bases. The germline V gene encodes CDR1 SGDLS and CDR2 YYNGEE. The DNA of the CDR3 is TGTGCCAGCAGCGCCCAAGCGGGAGCCCGGTTCGAGCAGTACTTC. It yields the protein CASSAQAGARFEQYF.

The rearrangement links TRBV3-1 (or the pseudogene TRBV3-2) to TRBJ2-3; TRBD2 aligns across 8 bases. V lost 0 bases, J lost 5 bases, and 7 bases stayed unmatched. Germline values: CDR1 LGHDT, CDR2 YNNKEL (reference sequence). This CDR3 contains 16 residues. The CDR3 spells CASSQDWASGRDTQYF. CDR3 in DNA: TGTGCCAGCAGCCAAGATTGGGCTAGCGGGCGAGATACGCAGTATTTT.

The chain carries TRBV30 and TRBJ1-2, with D possibly being TRBD1 (6 bases). The germline gives CDR1 GTSNPN, CDR2 SVGIG (reference sequence). CDR3 length: 13 residues. The CDR3 loop is CAQDFRGTWGYTF. The CDR3, as DNA: TGTGCACAAGACTTCAGGGGAACCTGGGGCTACACCTTC. Complete variable domain (other parts from reference TRBV30 and TRBJ1-2): SQTIHQWPATLVQPVGSPLSLECTVEGTSNPNLYWYRQAAGRGLQLLFYSVGIGQISSEVPQNLSASRPQDRQFILSSKKLLLSDSGFYLCAQDFRGTWGYTFGSGTRLTVV.

This clone has just a few counts. The chain uses TRBV28 and TRBJ2-2; D unresolved. V lost 8 bases and J 8 bases, leaving 15 bases between the germline ends. Germline loops: CDR1 MDHEN, CDR2 SYDVKM. This CDR3 comprises 13 residues. CDR3: CASSQLWPGELFF. CDR3 coding DNA: TGTGCCAGCTCCCAGTTGTGGCCTGGGGAGCTGTTTTTT.

The rearrangement uses TRBV19 and TRBJ2-7; TRBD1 matches at 7 bases. V lost 8 bases and J lost 5; bases outside the gene matches: 9. The CDR3 runs to 13 residues. CDR1 and CDR2 (germline): LNHDA, SQIVND (reference sequence). CDR3 sequence reads: CASRPGQSNEQYF. CDR3 bases: TGTGCCAGTCGGCCGGGACAGAGCAACGAGCAGTACTTC.

This clone was recorded a few times. The chain has TRBV24-1 and TRBJ2-2; D unresolved. The V end was cut by 9 bases, the J end by 0 bases, with 7 bases between. CDR3 length: 13 amino acids. In germline, CDR1 is KGHDR, CDR2 SFDVKD. The CDR3 coding sequence is TGTGCCACCGAGCGTGCGAACACCGGGGAGCTGTTTTTT. This encodes CATERANTGELFF.

V gene TRBV3-1 (or the pseudogene TRBV3-2) combines with J gene TRBJ2-7; D is unresolved. Trimming pared 4 bases from V and 7 bases from J, leaving 8 bases between. Looked up from germline, CDR1 is LGHDT and CDR2 is YNNKEL (reference sequence). The CDR3 covers 11 residues. CDR3 in amino acids: CASSLLTEQYF. The CDR3 DNA is TGTGCCAGCAGCCTCCTAACTGAGCAGTACTTC.

The chain has TRBV20-1 and TRBJ1-2; a possible D gene is TRBD1 (5 bases). Between the trimmed V and J ends, which lost 3 bases and 6 bases, there was a span of 11 bases. The CDR3 has 12 residues. In germline, CDR1 is DFQATT, CDR2 SNEGSKA (reference sequence). The CDR3 here is CSASRQGNGYTF. For the CDR3, the DNA is TGCAGTGCTAGTCGGCAGGGCAATGGCTACACCTTC.

The CDR3 loop is CASSVLGQGASGLDEQFF. The CDR3 DNA reads TGTGCCAGCAGCGTACTCGGACAGGGTGCTTCAGGACTGGATGAGCAGTTCTTC. The V gene is TRBV9, the J gene TRBJ2-1; TRBD1 matches 8 bases. J lost 8 bases, V lost 1 base, and 17 bases had no gene match. Looked up from germline, CDR1 is SGDLS and CDR2 is YYNGEE. The CDR3 loop spans 18 amino acids.

The J gene is TRBJ2-5, the V gene TRBV28; 8 positions agree with TRBD1. This CDR3 is 14 amino acids long. CDR1 and CDR2 from the germline V gene are MDHEN and SYDVKM. V dropped 6 bases and J dropped 4; count of bases not matched to a gene: 7. CDR3 DNA sequence: TGTGCCAGCAGCCTCCAGGGGGCGGGAGAGACCCAGTACTTC. Protein product: CASSLQGAGETQYF.

This chain joins TRBV5-6 and TRBJ2-1; D is uncertain. V gave up 4 bases and J gave up 9 bases, with 23 bases separating them. The CDR3 is 16 amino acids. CDR1 and CDR2 from the germline V gene are SGHDT and YYEEEE. CDR3 region: CASSILHGPSPSEQFF. Here the CDR3 DNA reads TGTGCCAGCAGCATCTTACATGGTCCTAGTCCTTCTGAGCAGTTCTTC.

The V and J genes are TRBV6-2 or TRBV6-3 and TRBJ2-3, with D possibly matching TRBD2 (6 bases). There are 15 residues in the CDR3. Germline V lookup: CDR1 MNHEY, CDR2 SVGEGT. V shed 7 bases and J shed 6 bases, with 20 bases lying between them. CDR3 DNA: TGTGCCAGCACCCCGCTCGCGGGGAGCGCGGATACGCAGTATTTT. Translated: CASTPLAGSADTQYF.

This rearrangement joins TRBV19 to TRBJ1-6; TRBD1 agrees at 10 bases. The CDR3 is made up of 15 amino acids. Germline V lookup: CDR1 LNHDA, CDR2 SQIVND (reference sequence). V gave up 5 bases and J gave up 10 bases; unmatched junction bases: 8. The CDR3 sequence: CASSLGTGVISPLHF. The CDR3 DNA is TGTGCCAGTAGTTTAGGGACAGGGGTTATCTCACCCCTCCACTTT.

The sample holds a few counts of this clone. The chain carries TRBV10-3 and TRBJ2-4; no clear D gene. Trimming took 0 bases from V and 7 from J, leaving 4 bases between them. The V gene's germline CDR1 is ENHRY and CDR2 SYGVKD. The CDR3 has 12 amino acids. The CDR3 is CAISESENIQYF. The CDR3, as DNA: TGTGCCATCAGTGAGTCTGAGAACATTCAGTACTTC.

The CDR3 sequence: CASSPNFSTGNYGYTF. The CDR3 region has the DNA TGCGCCAGCAGCCCTAACTTCTCGACGGGGAACTATGGCTACACCTTC. This rearrangement joins TRBV4-1 to TRBJ1-2; D is unclear. This CDR3 spans 16 amino acids. Trimming pared 4 bases from V and 2 bases from J, leaving 17 bases between. Germline lookup yields CDR1 MGHRA and CDR2 YSYEKL.

The sample holds a few counts of this clone. The chain couples TRBV6-1 to TRBJ2-1; 9 bases agree with TRBD2. The CDR3 runs 14 residues. The trim removed 3 bases at V and 7 bases at J, leaving 4 bases unmatched. Germline CDR1 reads MNHNS; CDR2 reads SASEGT. CDR3 protein: CASSDLSGRNEQFF. Here the CDR3 DNA reads TGTGCCAGCAGTGATTTAAGCGGGAGGAATGAGCAGTTCTTC.

The genes are TRBV5-4 and TRBJ1-2; perhaps TRBD1 as D (6 bases). Trimming removed 4 bases at V and 3 bases at J, with 19 bases between. CDR1 and CDR2 (germline): SGHNT, YYREEE (reference sequence). The CDR3 consists of 16 residues. CDR3 DNA: TGTGCCAGCAGCACGACAGGTTTCCTTACCTACTATGGCTACACCTTC. Protein sequence: CASSTTGFLTYYGYTF.

The chain uses TRBV12-3 or TRBV12-4 and TRBJ2-7, with 7 bases that match TRBD1. This CDR3 has 13 residues. The ends lost 6 bases at V and 4 bases at J; junction bases unmatched: 6. The CDR3 protein is CASSPTGAYEQYF. The CDR3 coding sequence is TGTGCCAGCAGCCCTACAGGGGCTTACGAGCAGTACTTC.

The rearrangement uses TRBV30 and TRBJ2-7; TRBD2 matches at 9 bases. This CDR3 has 15 amino acids. V dropped 2 bases and J dropped 5; count of bases not matched to a gene: 10. CDR1 is GTSNPN, CDR2 SVGIG, per germline (reference sequence). The CDR3 spells CAWSKGGRALDEQYF. Here the CDR3 DNA reads TGTGCCTGGAGTAAAGGCGGGAGGGCCTTAGACGAGCAGTACTTC.

This chain joins TRBV10-3 and TRBJ1-1, with 7 bases lining up with TRBD1. The CDR3 covers 16 residues. The germline CDR1 and CDR2 sequences are ENHRY and SYGVKD. Trimming took 6 bases from V and 1 from J; bases not matched to a gene: 11. The CDR3 DNA reads TGTGCCATCAGAGCCGGGACAGTAGTTGGGAACACTGAAGCTTTCTTT. Protein: CAIRAGTVVGNTEAFF.